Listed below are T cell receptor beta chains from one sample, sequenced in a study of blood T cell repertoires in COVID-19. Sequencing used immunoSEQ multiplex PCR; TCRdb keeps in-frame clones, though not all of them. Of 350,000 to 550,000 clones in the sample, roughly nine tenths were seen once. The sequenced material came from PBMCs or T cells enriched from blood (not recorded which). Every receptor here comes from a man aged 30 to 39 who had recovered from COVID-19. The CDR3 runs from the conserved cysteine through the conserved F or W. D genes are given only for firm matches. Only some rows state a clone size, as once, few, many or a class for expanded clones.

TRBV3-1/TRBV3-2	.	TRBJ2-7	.	TGTGCCAGCAGCCAAGAACGGCAGGGGCCCTACGAGCAGTACTTC	CASSQERQGPYEQYF
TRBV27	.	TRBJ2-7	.	TGTGCCAGCAGTGGACAGTTTAGTGGCTACGAGCAGTACTTC	CASSGQFSGYEQYF
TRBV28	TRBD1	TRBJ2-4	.	TGTGCCAGCAGTCCCGGGACAGGGGGAGCAAACATTCAGTACTTC	CASSPGTGGANIQYF
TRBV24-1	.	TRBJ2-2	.	TGTGCCACCAGTGATTGGCCCGGGGAGCTGTTTTTT	CATSDWPGELFF
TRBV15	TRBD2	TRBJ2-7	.	TGTGCCACCAGCAGACCGACTAGCGGGAGCCGGCACGAGCAGTACTTC	CATSRPTSGSRHEQYF
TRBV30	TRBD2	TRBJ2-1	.	TGTGCCTGGAGTCAGGTAGCGGGAGCTTGGGAGCAGTTCTTC	CAWSQVAGAWEQFF
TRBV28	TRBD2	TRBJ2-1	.	TGTGCCAGCAGTGGGACTAGCGGGGGATACAATGAGCAGTTCTTC	CASSGTSGGYNEQFF
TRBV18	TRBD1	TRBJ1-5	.	TGTGCCAGCTCCCCCGGGACAGGGGGTAATCAGCCCCAGCATTTT	CASSPGTGGNQPQHF
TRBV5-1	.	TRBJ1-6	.	TGCGCCAGCAGCTCCCAACAGGGAAGCGGTTCACCCCTCCACTTT	CASSSQQGSGSPLHF
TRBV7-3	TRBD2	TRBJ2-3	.	TGTGCCAGCAGCTTAAGAGGGACTACAGCTGATACGCAGTATTTT	CASSLRGTTADTQYF
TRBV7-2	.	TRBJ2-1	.	TGTGCCAGCAGCTTAGAACTAGCTTTAGACAATGAGCAGTTCTTC	CASSLELALDNEQFF
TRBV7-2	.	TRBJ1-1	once	TGTGCCAGCAGCCCAACGGGGGACGGATACACTGAAGCTTTCTTT	CASSPTGDGYTEAFF
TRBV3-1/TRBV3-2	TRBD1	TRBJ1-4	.	TGTGCCAGCAGCTGGACAGGGCGGCGCCCCTATGAAAAACTGTTTTTT	CASSWTGRRPYEKLFF
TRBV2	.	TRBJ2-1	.	TGTGCCAGCAGTGAATTCAGCTACAATGAGCAGTTCTTC	CASSEFSYNEQFF
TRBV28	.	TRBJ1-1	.	TGTGCCAGCAGTCCCAAGGGACAAAGCAAGACTGAAGCTTTCTTT	CASSPKGQSKTEAFF
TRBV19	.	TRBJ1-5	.	TGTGCCAGTAGTCGACGGGAGCTCTATAGCAATCAGCCCCAGCATTTT	CASSRRELYSNQPQHF
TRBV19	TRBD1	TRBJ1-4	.	TGTGCCAGTAGTTTTCGAACGGGACAGACCGAAAAACTGTTTTTT	CASSFRTGQTEKLFF
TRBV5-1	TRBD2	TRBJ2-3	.	TGCGCCAGCAGCATCTATAGCGGGACTAGCACAGATACGCAGTATTTT	CASSIYSGTSTDTQYF
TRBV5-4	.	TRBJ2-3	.	TGTGCCAGCAGCTTGAAGATAGGACTAAGCACAGATACGCAGTATTTT	CASSLKIGLSTDTQYF
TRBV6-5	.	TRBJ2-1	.	TGTGCCAGCAGAAGGGGAATTGAGCAGTTCTTC	CASRRGIEQFF
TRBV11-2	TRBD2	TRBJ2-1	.	TGTGCCAGTAACGGGGAGGGTTACAATGAGCAGTTCTTC	CASNGEGYNEQFF
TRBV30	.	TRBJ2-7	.	TGTGCCTGGAGTCTTCGGTGGGAGAAAGTCCCCCCGGCGGGGGAGCAGTACTTC	CAWSLRWEKVPPAGEQYF
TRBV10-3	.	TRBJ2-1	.	TGTGCCATCGGAAGGGAGGAGCCCTACAATGAGCAGTTCTTC	CAIGREEPYNEQFF
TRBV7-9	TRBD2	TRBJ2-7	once	TGTGCCAGCAGCAAAGCGAGCGGGACCTCCTACGAGCAGTACTTC	CASSKASGTSYEQYF
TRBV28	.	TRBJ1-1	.	TGTGCCAGCAGTTCCGGGGGGAAGACTGAAGCTTTCTTT	CASSSGGKTEAFF
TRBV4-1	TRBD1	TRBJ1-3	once	TGCGCCAGCAGCCAAGCCCCCGGACAGGCTGGAAACACCATATATTTT	CASSQAPGQAGNTIYF
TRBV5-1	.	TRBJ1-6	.	TGCGCCAGCAGCAGGTCAGGGGTTTCTTCACCCCTCCACTTT	CASSRSGVSSPLHF
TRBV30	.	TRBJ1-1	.	TGTGCCTGGAGTGCCCACATGCTGAACACTGAAGCTTTCTTT	CAWSAHMLNTEAFF